Presented here are 30 T cell receptor beta chains from one specimen sequenced in a study of cytomegalovirus exposure and HLA in healthy donors (dated by TCRdb to the late 2010s). The protocol used for the library was the immunoSEQ multiplex PCR assay. For the multiplex PCR, a mixture combining 60 forward primers for TCR Vbeta segments and 13 reverse primers for TCR Jbeta segments was used. TCRdb provides this immuneACCESS table in a form limited to in-frame rearrangements. Some clones are lacking; in checked studies, under half of them reflect an unresolved V gene, and why the rest are absent is not known. Across this sample there are 95,000 to 150,000 clones, with 81% seen only once. The ten biggest clones cover less than 2.5% of the sample. Sequencing used PBMCs. The receptors stem from a woman aged 40 to 50 in good health and CMV-seronegative.

The gene calls are TRBV2 and TRBJ1-1; D is ambiguous. Germline assignment: CDR1 SNHLY and CDR2 FYNNEI. Trimming took off 5 bases at V and 6 bases at J, with 16 bases between the two ends. The CDR3 spans 14 residues. CDR3 DNA: TGTGCCAGCAGTACCTATGCGGGCTGGTCTGAAGCTTTCTTT. Its translation: CASSTYAGWSEAFF.

V usage is TRBV5-1 and J usage is TRBJ2-1; D is undetermined. Trimming took 6 bases from V and 7 from J, leaving 11 bases between them. Germline assignment: CDR1 SGHRS and CDR2 YFSETQ. This CDR3 comprises 12 residues. CDR3 region: CASTKSWNEQFF. In DNA, the CDR3 is TGCGCCAGCACCAAAAGCTGGAATGAGCAGTTCTTC.

The CDR3 bases are TGTGCCAGCAGCTTTACCGGGACAAAGCAGACCGGGGAGCTGTTTTTT. Residues: CASSFTGTKQTGELFF. The genes are TRBV11-2 and TRBJ2-2; tentatively, D is TRBD1 (6 bases). V lost 3 bases and J 5 bases, leaving 16 bases between the germline ends. Germline V gives CDR1 SGHAT, CDR2 FQNNGV. The CDR3 loop spans 16 amino acids.

The rearrangement uses TRBV12-2 and TRBJ2-5; the table's TRBD2 call for D was not verified on the DNA. TRBV12-2 is described as a pseudogene. The CDR3 runs 20 residues. CDR3 nucleotides: TGTGCAAGTCGCTTAGACAGACTAGCGGGGGGGCCTAGGTGGCAAGAGACCCAGTACTTC. It translates to CASRLDRLAGGPRWQETQYF.

CDR3 region: CASSGEAYEQYF. Written as DNA, the CDR3 is TGTGCCAGCAGTGGGGAGGCCTACGAGCAGTACTTC. This rearrangement joins TRBV2 to TRBJ2-7; possibly TRBD2 for D (6 bases). Germline V CDR1 and CDR2: SNHLY, FYNNEI. The CDR3 has 12 amino acids. The germline V and J ends were trimmed by 4 bases and 2 bases, with 6 bases remaining between them.

This clone was observed a single time. CDR3 sequence: CASSRSGQQETQYF. CDR3 DNA sequence: TGTGCCAGCAGCCGATCCGGACAGCAAGAGACCCAGTACTTC. The V and J genes are TRBV7-7 and TRBJ2-5; the D gene is possibly TRBD1 (6 bases). The germline gives CDR1 SSHAT, CDR2 FNYEAQ (reference sequence). This CDR3 is 14 amino acids long. Trimming took off 5 bases at V and 2 bases at J, with 12 bases between the two ends.

The chain employs TRBV28 and TRBJ1-1, with D maybe TRBD1 (5 bases). The CDR3 covers 16 residues. V was pared by 5 bases and J by 1 base, with 17 bases between. Looked up from germline, CDR1 is MDHEN and CDR2 is SYDVKM. The CDR3 loop reads CASSPDRGDRNTEAFF. CDR3 DNA sequence: TGTGCCAGCAGTCCGGACCGCGGGGACCGGAACACTGAAGCTTTCTTT.

This clone was seen once. The chain links TRBV10-1 to TRBJ2-2, with 8 bases identical to TRBD2. V lost 11 bases and J lost 6; bases outside the gene matches: 11. The CDR3 has 14 residues. The germline gives CDR1 WNHNN, CDR2 SYGVQD (reference sequence). The chain's CDR3 is CASSPSGRSGELFF. The CDR3 DNA reads as TGCGCCTCAAGCCCTAGCGGGCGATCCGGGGAGCTGTTTTTT.

The chain has TRBV2 and TRBJ2-1; 11 bases agree with TRBD2. V dropped 6 bases and J dropped 9; count of bases not matched to a gene: 7. CDR1 and CDR2 (germline): SNHLY, FYNNEI. This CDR3 comprises 14 residues. This CDR3 is CASSEGTSGGEQFF. CDR3 DNA: TGTGCCAGCAGCGAGGGGACTAGCGGTGGTGAGCAGTTCTTC.

This clone was observed a single time. The chain recombines TRBV27 with TRBJ1-1; 7 nucleotides align to TRBD1. The germline V gene encodes CDR1 MNHEY and CDR2 SMNVEV (reference sequence). This CDR3 has 14 residues. The V segment lost 4 bases and the J segment 0 bases; nucleotides outside the gene matches: 2. In nucleotides, the CDR3 is TGTGCCAGCAGTTCCGACAGGGTGAACACTGAAGCTTTCTTT. Its protein is CASSSDRVNTEAFF.

The chain carries TRBV5-1 and TRBJ1-2; 10 nucleotides agree with TRBD1. V was clipped by 6 bases and J by 6 bases; unmatched bases: 11. The CDR3 spans 15 residues. Germline CDR1 reads SGHRS; CDR2 reads YFSETQ. CDR3 DNA: TGCGCCAGCAAAAACCAGGGACAGGGGATCGATGGCTACACCTTC. Residues: CASKNQGQGIDGYTF.

The chain has TRBV28 and TRBJ2-7; 7 bases match TRBD1. V was clipped by 4 bases and J by 1 base; unmatched bases: 7. Germline CDR1 and CDR2: MDHEN and SYDVKM. CDR3 length: 15 residues. CDR3: CASSSQGLGSYEQYF. CDR3 DNA sequence: TGTGCCAGCAGTTCACAGGGGTTGGGGTCCTACGAGCAGTACTTC.

The CDR3 DNA sequence: TGTGCCAGCTCACGAGAGACAGGGGCCATCACAAACACTGAAGCTTTCTTT. Protein sequence: CASSRETGAITNTEAFF. The chain employs TRBV18 and TRBJ1-1; 8 positions match TRBD1. Per germline, CDR1 KGHSH and CDR2 LQKENI. The V gene end was trimmed by 4 bases and the J gene end by 2 bases; junction bases not matched to a gene: 12. The length of the CDR3 is 17 residues.

A few counts support this clone. The chain links TRBV7-2 to TRBJ2-5; TRBD2 aligns across 8 bases. Germline CDR1 is SGHTA and CDR2 is FQGNSA. The CDR3 covers 15 residues. V was pared by 3 bases and J by 6 bases, with 9 bases of the junction left unmatched. The CDR3 protein is CASSFRAGEVKTQYF. The CDR3 bases are TGTGCCAGCAGCTTTAGAGCGGGAGAGGTGAAGACCCAGTACTTC.

The chain couples TRBV6-5 to TRBJ2-7, with D perhaps TRBD1 (6 bases). This CDR3 has 13 amino acids. Trimming left V 5 bases short and J 5 bases short, with 13 bases between. CDR1 MNHEY and CDR2 SVGAGI come from the germline V gene. The DNA for the CDR3 is TGTGCCAGCAGTAACAGGGTAACCCACGAGCAGTACTTC. It is translated as CASSNRVTHEQYF.

The V gene is TRBV6-1, the J gene TRBJ1-6; no clear D. Trimming removed 8 bases at V and 5 bases at J, with 10 bases between. In germline, CDR1 is MNHNS, CDR2 SASEGT. There are 13 residues in the CDR3. The CDR3 reads CASLVTNNSPLHF. CDR3 nucleotide sequence: TGTGCCAGCCTCGTAACAAATAATTCACCCCTCCACTTT.

The chain employs TRBV19 and TRBJ2-2; a possible D gene is TRBD2 (5 bases). Looked up from germline, CDR1 is LNHDA and CDR2 is SQIVND (reference sequence). Trimming shortened V by 5 bases and J by 5 bases, and 18 bases separated the two germline ends. The CDR3 contains 16 residues. The CDR3 is CASSPGMSGRTGELFF. The CDR3 DNA is TGTGCCAGTAGTCCGGGGATGAGTGGTCGAACCGGGGAGCTGTTTTTT. The complete variable domain, with remaining parts taken from reference TRBV19 and TRBJ2-2, reads DGGITQSPKYLFRKEGQNVTLSCEQNLNHDAMYWYRQDPGQGLRLIYYSQIVNDFQKGDIAEGYSVSREKKESFPLTVTSAQKNPTAFYLCASSPGMSGRTGELFFGEGSRLTVL.

This clone was observed a single time. The sample has other DNA sequences that encode this CDR3 too. This sequence joins TRBV14 and TRBJ1-5; D gene ambiguous. Trimming removed 1 base from V and 4 bases from J, with 5 bases in between. Germline CDR1 is SGHDN and CDR2 is FVKESK. The CDR3 is 13 residues long. The CDR3 loop reads CASSQGLNQPQHF. In DNA, the CDR3 is TGTGCCAGCAGCCAAGGACTGAATCAGCCCCAGCATTTT. Full variable domain (rest looked up from reference TRBV14 and TRBJ1-5): EAGVTQFPSHSVIEKGQTVTLRCDPISGHDNLYWYRRVMGKEIKFLLHFVKESKQDESGMPNNRFLAERTGGTYSTLKVQPAELEDSGVYFCASSQGLNQPQHFGDGTRLSIL.

V gene TRBV6-5 combines with J gene TRBJ2-7, with 8 bases lining up with TRBD1. The V gene end was trimmed by 6 bases and the J gene end by 0 bases; junction bases not matched to a gene: 7. Germline CDR1 reads MNHEY; CDR2 reads SVGAGI. The CDR3 loop spans 15 amino acids. CDR3 region: CASRNRGRGSYEQYF. For the CDR3, the DNA is TGTGCCAGCAGAAACAGGGGGAGAGGCTCCTACGAGCAGTACTTC.

This clone was detected only a few times. V gene TRBV6-5 combines with J gene TRBJ1-1; tentative D call: TRBD1 (5 bases). Germline V lookup: CDR1 MNHEY, CDR2 SVGAGI. The V and J ends lost 9 bases and 6 bases respectively, with 17 bases between them. This CDR3 spans 13 amino acids. In DNA, the CDR3 is TGTGCCAGTAAAAGGGGTTTTGTGTCTGAAGCTTTCTTT. This translates into CASKRGFVSEAFF.

A few counts support this clone. The rearrangement links TRBV6-5 to TRBJ2-2, with D possibly TRBD2 on 6 matching bases. The CDR3 spans 15 residues. Germline lookup yields CDR1 MNHEY and CDR2 SVGAGI. The ends were cut back, 0 bases at V and 5 bases at J, with 10 bases in the middle. CDR3 sequence reads: CASSYSSSETGELFF. As DNA, the CDR3 is TGTGCCAGCAGTTACTCGTCTAGCGAGACCGGGGAGCTGTTTTTT.

The chain carries TRBV30 and TRBJ1-6; 7 bases are a match to TRBD1. CDR3 size: 16 residues. The germline V gene has CDR1 GTSNPN and CDR2 SVGIG (reference sequence). Trimming removed 4 bases from V and 5 bases from J; junction bases left unmatched: 11. Here the CDR3 reads CAWKNPGQTNNSPLHF. The CDR3 DNA reads as TGTGCCTGGAAGAATCCGGGACAGACAAATAATTCACCCCTCCACTTT.

This clone has only one observation. This chain uses TRBV4-2 with TRBJ1-1, with 9 positions matching TRBD1. The germline gives CDR1 LGHNA, CDR2 YNFKEQ. J was trimmed by 3 bases and V by 1 base; bases with no gene match: 3. This CDR3 spans 15 amino acids. The CDR3 coding sequence is TGTGCCAGCAGCCAAGGGGACAGGGCCCACACTGAAGCTTTCTTT. This sequence encodes CASSQGDRAHTEAFF.

The V call is TRBV5-1, the J call TRBJ2-1; the match to TRBD1 covers 9 bases. Trimming cost V 4 bases and J 6 bases; bases outside gene matches: 5. Germline CDR1 is SGHRS and CDR2 is YFSETQ. CDR3 size: 14 residues. This CDR3 is CASSARTGVNEQFF. CDR3 nucleotides: TGCGCCAGCAGCGCCCGGACAGGGGTCAATGAGCAGTTCTTC.

V is TRBV5-1 and J is TRBJ1-4; D call uncertain. Trimming stripped 4 bases from V and 0 bases from J, with 7 bases between. The CDR3 totals 14 residues. Germline V CDR1 and CDR2: SGHRS, YFSETQ. CDR3 loop: CASSRVATNEKLFF. In nucleotides, the CDR3 is TGCGCCAGCAGCCGGGTCGCAACTAATGAAAAACTGTTTTTT.

The CDR3 protein is CASSLERTSGNEQFF. CDR3 sequence (DNA): TGCGCCAGCAGCTTGGAGCGTACGTCGGGGAATGAGCAGTTCTTC. The gene calls are TRBV5-1 and TRBJ2-1, with D possibly TRBD2 on 5 matching bases. V lost 0 bases and J 7 bases, leaving 14 bases between the germline ends. The CDR3 consists of 15 residues. Germline CDR1 and CDR2: SGHRS and YFSETQ.

V is TRBV6-1 and J is TRBJ1-5; D is possibly TRBD1 (6 bases). The CDR3 sequence is 17 residues long. Germline V gives CDR1 MNHNS, CDR2 SASEGT. Between the trimmed V and J ends, which lost 0 bases and 6 bases, there was a span of 18 bases. The CDR3 loop is CASSEAGGIGGGQPQHF. The CDR3 DNA is TGTGCCAGCAGTGAAGCGGGGGGCATTGGGGGGGGTCAGCCCCAGCATTTT.

The V call is TRBV11-2, the J call TRBJ1-4, with no clear D. Germline CDR1 is SGHAT and CDR2 is FQNNGV. Between the trimmed V and J ends, which lost 4 bases and 2 bases, there was a span of 14 bases. The CDR3 runs to 16 residues. CDR3 coding DNA: TGTGCCAGCAGCTCTCTAAGCAAGAAGACTAATGAAAAACTGTTTTTT. Its protein product is CASSSLSKKTNEKLFF. The whole variable domain, filled in from reference TRBV11-2 and TRBJ1-4, reads EAGVAQSPRYKIIEKRQSVAFWCNPISGHATLYWYQQILGQGPKLLIQFQNNGVVDDSQLPKDRFSAERLKGVDSTLKIQPAKLEDSAVYLCASSSLSKKTNEKLFFGSGTQLSVL.

V and J are TRBV7-9 and TRBJ2-5; D remains ambiguous. The CDR3 runs 12 residues. Trimming pared 1 base from V and 5 bases from J, leaving 5 bases between. CDR1 is SEHNR and CDR2 is FQNEAQ in the germline V gene (reference sequence). CDR3 residues: CASSLGRETQYF. In nucleotides, the CDR3 is TGTGCCAGCAGCTTAGGCCGGGAGACCCAGTACTTC.

CDR3 region: CASSLAGGTSYNEQFF. As DNA, the CDR3 is TGTGCCAGCAGTCTAGCGGGAGGGACCTCCTACAATGAGCAGTTCTTC. This sequence joins TRBV7-2 and TRBJ2-1; 12 nucleotides match TRBD2. Trimming took 6 bases from V and 0 from J; bases not matched to a gene: 3. The CDR3 runs to 16 residues. Germline V lookup: CDR1 SGHTA, CDR2 FQGNSA.